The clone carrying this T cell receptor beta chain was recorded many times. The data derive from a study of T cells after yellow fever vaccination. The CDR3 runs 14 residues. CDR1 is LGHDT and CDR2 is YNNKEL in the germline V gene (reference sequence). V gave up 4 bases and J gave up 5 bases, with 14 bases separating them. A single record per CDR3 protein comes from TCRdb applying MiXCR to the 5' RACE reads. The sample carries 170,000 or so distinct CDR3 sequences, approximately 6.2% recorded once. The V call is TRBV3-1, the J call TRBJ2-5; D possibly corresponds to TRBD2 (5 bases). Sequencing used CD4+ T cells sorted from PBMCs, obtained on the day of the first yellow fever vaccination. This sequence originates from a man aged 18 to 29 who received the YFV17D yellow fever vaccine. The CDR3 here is CASSLDGRRETQYF. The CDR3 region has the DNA TGTGCCAGCAGCCTCGATGGTAGGAGGGAGACCCAGTACTTC.